This TCR beta chain was identified during a study of identical twins. CDR3 length equals 15 residues. The germline gives CDR1 LGHNA, CDR2 YSLEER. V lost 0 bases to trimming and J lost 6 bases; unmatched junction nucleotides: 1. TCRdb re-derived calls from the 5' RACE reads in MiXCR, one entry per CDR3 protein. This sample carries hundreds of thousands of distinct CDR3 sequences, approximately 6.1% of them seen once, and the ten largest clones take approximately 1.6%. Study outcomes and limitations: The study reached conclusions through statistical analysis that was cross-sectional, not following the same donors.

There are a few counts of this clonotype. The antigen is unknown. Sequencing was carried out using naive T cells sorted from blood. This TCR was sampled from a man aged 18 to 30 in good health. J is TRBJ1-6 and V is TRBV4-3, with 8 bases aligning to TRBD1. The CDR3 here is CASSQDRGPNSPLHF. The CDR3 DNA follows: TGCGCCAGCAGCCAAGACAGGGGGCCTAATTCACCCCTCCACTTT.